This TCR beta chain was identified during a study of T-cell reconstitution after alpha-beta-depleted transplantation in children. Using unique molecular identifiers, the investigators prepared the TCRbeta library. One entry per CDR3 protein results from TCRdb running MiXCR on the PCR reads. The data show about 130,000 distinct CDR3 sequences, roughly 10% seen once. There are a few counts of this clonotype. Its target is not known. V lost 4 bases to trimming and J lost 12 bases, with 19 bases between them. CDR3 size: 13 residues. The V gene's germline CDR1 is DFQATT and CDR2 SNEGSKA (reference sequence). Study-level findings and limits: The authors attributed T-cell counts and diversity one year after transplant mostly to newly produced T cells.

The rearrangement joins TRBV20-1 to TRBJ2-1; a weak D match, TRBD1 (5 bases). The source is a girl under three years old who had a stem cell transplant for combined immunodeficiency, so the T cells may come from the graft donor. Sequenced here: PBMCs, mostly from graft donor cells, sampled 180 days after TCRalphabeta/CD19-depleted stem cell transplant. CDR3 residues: CSANGAGLLLQFF. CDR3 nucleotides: TGCAGTGCTAACGGAGCAGGGCTGCTTCTGCAGTTCTTC.